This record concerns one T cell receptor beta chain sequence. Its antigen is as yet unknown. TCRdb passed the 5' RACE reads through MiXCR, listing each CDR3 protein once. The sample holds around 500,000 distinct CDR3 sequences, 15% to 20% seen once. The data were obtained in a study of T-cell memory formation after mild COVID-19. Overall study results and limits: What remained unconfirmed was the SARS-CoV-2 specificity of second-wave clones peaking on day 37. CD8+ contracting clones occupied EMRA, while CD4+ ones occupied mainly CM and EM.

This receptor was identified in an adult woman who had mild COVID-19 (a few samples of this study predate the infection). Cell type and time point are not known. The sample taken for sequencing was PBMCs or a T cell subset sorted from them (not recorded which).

The CDR3 loop reads CASRARRGDYGYTF. The CDR3 coding sequence is TGTGCCAGCCGCGCCCGGAGAGGGGACTATGGCTACACCTTC. The chain recombines TRBV7-8 with TRBJ1-2, with D possibly matching TRBD1 (5 bases). The CDR3 sequence is 14 residues long. Germline V gives CDR1 SGHVS, CDR2 FQNEAQ. With 8 bases removed from V and 3 bases from J, the gap between germline ends came to 16 bases.